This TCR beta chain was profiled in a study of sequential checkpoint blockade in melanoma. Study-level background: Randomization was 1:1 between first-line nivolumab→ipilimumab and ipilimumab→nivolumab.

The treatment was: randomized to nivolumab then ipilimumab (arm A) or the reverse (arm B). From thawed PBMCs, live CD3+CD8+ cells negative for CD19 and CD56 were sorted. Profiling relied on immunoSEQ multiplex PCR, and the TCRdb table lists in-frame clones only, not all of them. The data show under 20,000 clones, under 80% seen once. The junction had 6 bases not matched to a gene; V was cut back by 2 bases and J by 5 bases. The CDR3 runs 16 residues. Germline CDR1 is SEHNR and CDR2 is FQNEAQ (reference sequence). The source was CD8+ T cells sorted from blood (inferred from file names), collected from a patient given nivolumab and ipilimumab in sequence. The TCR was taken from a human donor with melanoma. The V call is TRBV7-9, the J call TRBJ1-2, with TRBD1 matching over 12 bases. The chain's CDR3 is CASSLPSGQGAYGYTF. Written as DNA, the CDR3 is TGTGCCAGCAGCTTACCATCGGGACAGGGGGCTTATGGCTACACCTTC.